Sequencing of this TCR beta chain was carried out in a study of spatial heterogeneity in lung cancer. Findings and limits, study-wide: Tumor mutation count correlated with how many alpha and beta TCRs expanded intratumorally.

In its sample, this clonotype ranks as medium-sized. Its antigen is still unknown. Indicated time point: sample taken at primary tumor resection. Whole RNA, isolated from tumor, nontumor lung or frozen PBMC, was sequenced without prior sorting. Germline V gene lookup returns CDR1 SGHTA and CDR2 FQGNSA. Unmatched junction bases numbered 3, after V lost 5 bases and J lost 5 bases. The CDR3 runs to 13 residues. Individually, TCR cDNA molecules were each labelled with a unique molecular identifier. Using its own MiXCR run on the 5' RACE reads, TCRdb lists one record per CDR3 protein. The data contain some 15,000 distinct CDR3 sequences, approximately 7.4% of them singletons.

The sequence was obtained from a male donor with early-stage non-small cell lung cancer. The starting material was lung tumor tissue, obtained at surgery. The chain joins TRBV7-2 to TRBJ1-1, with 9 bases matching TRBD1. CDR3 protein: CASSVGQGTEAFF. CDR3 nucleotide sequence: TGTGCCAGCAGCGTGGGACAGGGAACTGAAGCTTTCTTT.